This T cell receptor (beta chain) came from a study of blood T cell repertoires in COVID-19. Study-level background: Acute-phase and convalescent COVID-19 samples originated in the United States, Italy and Spain. From T cells, B-cell-depleted T cells, or PBMCs came the material, which was cDNA or gDNA.

Original handling: Reference gene primer amplification gave estimated nucleated cell counts. TCRdb's copy holds only in-frame clones and misses some; the assay was immunoSEQ multiplex PCR. The V and J calls and clone size come from that table; D and trimming were worked out from the DNA. The sample has some 240,000 clones, approximately 88% seen once. This CDR3 is 15 amino acids long. J gave up 1 base and V 1 base, and 3 bases lay outside the gene matches. Per germline, CDR1 SEHNR and CDR2 FQNEAQ (reference sequence). Only one count was recorded for this clone. The sequencing input was peripheral blood. The chain uses TRBV7-9 and TRBJ2-7, with 8 bases identical to TRBD1. The sequence was collected from a woman in her 70s with COVID-19, enrolled during active disease. CDR3 coding DNA: TGTGCCAGCAGCTTAGGGACAGGGAGGTCCTACGAGCAGTACTTC. It translates to CASSLGTGRSYEQYF.